This T cell receptor (beta chain) was captured in a study of breast tumors, draining lymph nodes, adjacent tissues (TCRdb year 2016). About the investigation overall: TCR beta repertoires were compared across tumor, adjacent nontumor tissue and axillary lymph nodes obtained from breast cancer patients. In human breast cancer, the study set out to assess how tumor, surrounding tissue and draining lymph node repertoires relate to one another and whether T cells might be exchanged between them.

A word on this clonotype: Its antigen is not yet known. No base quality information exists; no much larger clone differs at one position.

The run used an Illumina HiSeq 2000. TCR beta chain libraries were generated through multiplex PCR amplification. The amplified TCR beta chain products were analyzed by high-throughput sequencing. TCRdb reanalyzed the raw reads on its own, using fastp at Q25 for trimming and MiXCR for clone calling, and kept in-frame beta chains. Every CDR3 protein is listed once, alongside the most common genes and DNA of its rows. A total of tens of thousands of distinct CDR3 sequences appear in this sample, about 27% of them only once. The top ten clonotypes cover 7.5% to 10% of the sample. The axillary draining lymph nodes of breast cancer patients were the source of the lymph node samples. CDR1 and CDR2 are drawn from the germline V gene: SGHTA, FQGTGA. V is cut by 5 bases and J by 4 bases, and the space between the germline ends is 17 bases. The CDR3 spans 15 residues, from the cysteine through the phenylalanine. Just CDR3 DNA is preserved here, 45 bases in frame from base 1.

What the study reported, not specific to this receptor: Tumor T-cell repertoires showed less diversity than lymph node repertoires and more diversity than nontumor tissue repertoires, and tumor T-cell repertoires showed preferential V and J gene usage. The data were considered consistent with most tumor T cells being derived from the lymph node and subsequently expanding within tumor tissue. Tumor and nontumor tissue repertoires were significantly more similar in luminal-like than in basal-like breast cancer. The conclusion that tumor T cells originate in lymph nodes was framed as consistent with a hypothesis rather than directly demonstrated.

The chain couples TRBV7-3 to TRBJ1-1; the D segment could be TRBD1, given 6 matching bases. This TCR derives from a female donor with breast cancer. Some clones in this sample may be carry-over from other donors' samples. The sample comprised axillary lymph node tissue. In nucleotides, the sequence is TGTGCCAGCAGCCTCAAGGGGGGGCCTTTCACTGAAGCTTTCTTT. This encodes CASSLKGGPFTEAFF.